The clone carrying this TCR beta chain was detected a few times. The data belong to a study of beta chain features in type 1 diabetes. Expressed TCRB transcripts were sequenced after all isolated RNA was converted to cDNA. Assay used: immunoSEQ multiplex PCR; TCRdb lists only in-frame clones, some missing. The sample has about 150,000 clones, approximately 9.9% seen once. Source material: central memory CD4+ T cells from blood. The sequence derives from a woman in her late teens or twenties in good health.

The CDR3 DNA sequence: TGTGCCAGCAGCTTCACAGGGGAGAGGACTGAAGCTTTCTTT. Translating it yields CASSFTGERTEAFF. The chain combines TRBV7-9 with TRBJ1-1; 7 positions match TRBD1. Trimming took 3 bases from V and 5 from J; bases not matched to a gene: 6. The germline V gene encodes CDR1 SEHNR and CDR2 FQNEAQ (reference sequence). The CDR3 consists of 14 residues.